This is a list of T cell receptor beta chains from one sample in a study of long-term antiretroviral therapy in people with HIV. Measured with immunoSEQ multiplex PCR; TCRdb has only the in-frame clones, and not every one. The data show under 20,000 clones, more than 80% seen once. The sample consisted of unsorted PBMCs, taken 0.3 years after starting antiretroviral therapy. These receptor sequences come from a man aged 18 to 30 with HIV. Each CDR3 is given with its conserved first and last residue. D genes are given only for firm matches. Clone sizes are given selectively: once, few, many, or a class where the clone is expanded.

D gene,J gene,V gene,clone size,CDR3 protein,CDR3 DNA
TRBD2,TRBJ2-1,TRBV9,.,CASSAGGLAGYNEQFF,TGTGCCAGCAGCGCAGGGGGACTAGCGGGGTACAATGAGCAGTTCTTC
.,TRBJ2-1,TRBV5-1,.,CASSLGNEQFF,TGCGCCAGCAGCTTGGGCAATGAGCAGTTCTTC
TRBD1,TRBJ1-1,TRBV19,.,CASSQLRDRDRNTEAFF,TGTGCCAGTAGTCAACTCCGGGACAGGGACCGAAACACTGAAGCTTTCTTT
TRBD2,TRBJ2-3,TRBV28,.,CASERTSGPTQYF,TGTGCCAGCGAAAGGACTAGCGGGCCTACGCAGTATTTT
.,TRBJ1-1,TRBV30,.,CAWTRPSTEAFF,TGTGCCTGGACAAGACCGAGCACTGAAGCTTTCTTT
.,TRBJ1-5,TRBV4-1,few,CASSLDNYSNQPQHF,TGCGCCAGCAGTTTGGACAACTATAGCAATCAGCCCCAGCATTTT
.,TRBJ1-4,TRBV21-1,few,CAAAYRDEKLFF,TGTGCCGCCGCCTACAGGGATGAAAAACTGTTTTTT
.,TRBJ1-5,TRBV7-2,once,CASSLDGNSNQPQHF,TGTGCCAGCAGCTTAGACGGCAATAGCAATCAGCCCCAGCATTTT
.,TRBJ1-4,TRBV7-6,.,CASSFPAGKLFF,TGTGCCAGCAGCTTCCCAGCGGGAAAACTGTTTTTT
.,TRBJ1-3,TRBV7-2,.,CASSWFLGSGNTIYF,TGTGCCAGCAGCTGGTTTCTCGGATCTGGAAACACCATATATTTT
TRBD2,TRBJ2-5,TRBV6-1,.,CASSETAGGQETQYF,TGTGCCAGCAGTGAAACGGCGGGGGGGCAAGAGACCCAGTACTTC
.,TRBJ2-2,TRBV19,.,CASSIPGSGELFF,TGTGCCAGTAGTATCCCGGGGTCCGGGGAGCTGTTTTTT
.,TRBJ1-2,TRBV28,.,CASSSSKLYGYTF,TGTGCCAGCAGTTCCTCGAAACTTTATGGCTACACCTTC
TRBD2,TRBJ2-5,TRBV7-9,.,CASSSQAGGVETQYF,TGTGCCAGCAGCTCGCAAGCGGGGGGGGTAGAGACCCAGTACTTC
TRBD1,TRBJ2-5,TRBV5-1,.,CASSLTGGDETQYF,TGCGCCAGCAGCTTGACAGGGGGAGACGAGACCCAGTACTTC
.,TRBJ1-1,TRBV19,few,CAVQGGGIGTFF,TGTGCTGTCCAGGGTGGCGGAATTGGAACTTTCTTT
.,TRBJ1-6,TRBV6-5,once,CASSYVAGSYNSPLHF,TGTGCCAGCAGTTATGTCGCTGGATCCTATAATTCACCCCTCCACTTT
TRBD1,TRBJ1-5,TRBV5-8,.,CASSWDRGDQPQHF,TGTGCCAGCAGCTGGGACAGGGGTGATCAGCCCCAGCATTTT
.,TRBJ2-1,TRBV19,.,CASSITGNEQFF,TGTGCCAGTAGTATAACCGGAAATGAGCAGTTCTTC
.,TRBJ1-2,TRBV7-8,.,CASSFKQDLISENYGYTF,TGTGCCAGCAGCTTCAAACAGGATTTGATATCGGAGAACTATGGCTACACCTTC
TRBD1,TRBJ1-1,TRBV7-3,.,CASSLTGGDTEAFF,TGTGCCAGCAGCTTGACAGGGGGCGACACTGAAGCTTTCTTT
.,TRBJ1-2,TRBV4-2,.,CASSREGQGPGYTF,TGTGCCAGCAGCCGCGAGGGGCAGGGGCCTGGCTACACCTTC
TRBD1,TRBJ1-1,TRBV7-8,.,CASSIGGGQNTEAFF,TGTGCCAGCAGCATAGGAGGGGGCCAGAACACTGAAGCTTTCTTT
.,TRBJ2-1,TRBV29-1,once,CSVLPGGSWVGEQFF,TGCAGCGTCCTCCCCGGGGGCAGCTGGGTCGGTGAGCAGTTCTTC
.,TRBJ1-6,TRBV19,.,CASSIGDHNSPLHF,TGTGCCAGTAGTATAGGCGATCATAATTCACCCCTCCACTTT